The 27 T cell receptor beta chains below were found in one sample sequenced in a study of blood T cell dynamics during melanoma immunotherapy. Noted time point: week 3, after first cycle of checkpoint inhibitor. Method: immunoSEQ multiplex PCR; TCRdb's copy keeps in-frame clones and lacks some. Seen here are about 10,000 clones, around nine tenths observed once, and the top ten hold approximately 6.4%. The specimen comprised blood, sampled from a patient treated with checkpoint blockade. Source of these receptors: a human donor with melanoma.

The gene calls are TRBV27 and TRBJ1-1; D remains ambiguous. The CDR3 has 14 amino acids. CDR1 and CDR2 from the germline V gene are MNHEY and SMNVEV (reference sequence). V lost 6 bases and J lost 4, with 15 bases in between. The CDR3 nucleotides are TGTGCCAGCAGCCCCACCCGGGTGGGCACTGAAGCTTTCTTT. Its protein is CASSPTRVGTEAFF.

The CDR3 nucleotides are TGTGCCAGCAGCCCGGGACAGGGGGCTGGAAACACCATATATTTT. It yields the protein CASSPGQGAGNTIYF. The rearrangement joins TRBV6-5 to TRBJ1-3, with 11 bases matching TRBD1. Trimming at V came to 6 bases and at J to 2 bases, leaving 3 bases not matched to a gene. CDR3 size: 15 residues. Germline lookup yields CDR1 MNHEY and CDR2 SVGAGI.

The chain combines TRBV7-2 with TRBJ1-3; D not certain. Per germline, CDR1 SGHTA and CDR2 FQGNSA. Trimming left V 1 base short and J 8 bases short, with 3 bases between. CDR3 size: 11 residues. The CDR3 coding sequence is TGTGCCAGCAGCTTAGGCTACACCATATATTTT. This encodes CASSLGYTIYF.

The rearrangement links TRBV6-5 to TRBJ1-1; 8 bases map to TRBD1. Germline loops: CDR1 MNHEY, CDR2 SVGAGI. The CDR3 is 16 residues long. V was pared by 1 base and J by 5 bases, with 9 bases of the junction left unmatched. The CDR3 spells CASSYYGQGGNTEAFF. Here the CDR3 DNA reads TGTGCCAGCAGTTACTACGGACAGGGAGGGAATACTGAAGCTTTCTTT.

The rearrangement joins TRBV9 to TRBJ2-5, with a possible D match to TRBD2 (5 bases). Germline CDR1 reads SGDLS; CDR2 reads YYNGEE. The CDR3 has 14 residues. Trimming removed 0 bases from V and 5 bases from J, with 11 bases in between. The CDR3 region has the DNA TGTGCCAGCAGCGTAGCCCCGGGAACGGAGACCCAGTACTTC. Translating it yields CASSVAPGTETQYF.

The rearrangement uses TRBV18 and TRBJ1-2; D remains unclear. This CDR3 has 14 residues. The germline V gene has CDR1 KGHSH and CDR2 LQKENI. The germline V and J ends were trimmed by 5 bases and 3 bases, with 13 bases remaining between them. CDR3 nucleotide sequence: TGTGCCAGCTCATCGGACCAGGTCCACTATGGCTACACCTTC. Amino acids: CASSSDQVHYGYTF.

The chain uses TRBV6-1 and TRBJ1-6; D not certain. Looked up from germline, CDR1 is MNHNS and CDR2 is SASEGT. With 4 bases removed from V and 7 bases from J, the gap between germline ends came to 2 bases. The CDR3 is 11 amino acids. The CDR3 coding sequence is TGTGCCAGCAGTGTGAATTCACCCCTCCACTTT. Protein: CASSVNSPLHF.

The chain is built from TRBV4-3 and TRBJ1-1; D uncertain. CDR3 length: 13 amino acids. Germline CDR1 LGHNA, CDR2 YSLEER. V lost 1 base to trimming and J lost 9 bases, with 12 bases between them. The CDR3 here is CASSQVSAGQAFF. CDR3 DNA: TGCGCCAGCAGCCAAGTCTCGGCAGGCCAAGCTTTCTTT.

The rearrangement links TRBV18 to TRBJ1-1, with 7 nucleotides matching TRBD1. V dropped 3 bases and J dropped 1; count of bases not matched to a gene: 8. The CDR3 sequence is 16 residues long. The germline V gene encodes CDR1 KGHSH and CDR2 LQKENI. The CDR3 DNA is TGTGCCAGCTCACCCTCCAACCGACAGGGGAACACTGAAGCTTTCTTT. This translates into CASSPSNRQGNTEAFF.

The J gene is TRBJ2-5, the V gene TRBV18; perhaps TRBD1 as D (5 bases). V was clipped by 0 bases and J by 2 bases, with 7 bases between them. This CDR3 has 14 amino acids. Germline CDR1 and CDR2: KGHSH and LQKENI. The CDR3 reads CASSPPSGQETQYF. In DNA, the CDR3 is TGTGCCAGCTCACCACCATCAGGGCAAGAGACCCAGTACTTC.

This chain uses TRBV19 with TRBJ1-2; D may be TRBD1 (5 bases). Germline CDR1 and CDR2: LNHDA and SQIVND (reference sequence). V was trimmed by 6 bases and J by 5 bases, leaving 16 bases between them. This CDR3 has 14 residues. CDR3 loop: CASSPRQGGYGYTF. CDR3 nucleotide sequence: TGTGCCAGTAGCCCCCGGCAGGGTGGGTATGGCTACACCTTC.

The sample holds one count of this clone. The rearrangement uses TRBV7-9 and TRBJ2-3, with D perhaps TRBD1 (6 bases). This CDR3 is 13 amino acids long. V was clipped by 11 bases and J by 5 bases, with 17 bases between them. The germline CDR1 and CDR2 sequences are SEHNR and FQNEAQ (reference sequence). CDR3 in DNA: TGTGCCGGGGGCAGGGATTTAGGAGATACGCAGTATTTT. Translated, it gives CAGGRDLGDTQYF.

This chain connects TRBV30 to TRBJ2-2; D is unresolved. CDR3 length: 14 amino acids. Germline CDR1 and CDR2: GTSNPN and SVGIG (reference sequence). V dropped 0 bases and J dropped 9 bases, with 14 bases sitting between them. Here the CDR3 reads CAWSVWSFGRELFF. The CDR3 DNA reads TGTGCCTGGAGTGTATGGTCGTTTGGCCGGGAGCTGTTTTTT.

The chain recombines TRBV4-1 with TRBJ2-3; 8 bases are a match to TRBD1. This CDR3 has 19 amino acids. V dropped 0 bases and J dropped 3; count of bases not matched to a gene: 14. Per the germline V gene, CDR1 is MGHRA and CDR2 is YSYEKL. CDR3: CASSQEGARQGMGTDTQYF. The CDR3 nucleotides are TGCGCCAGCAGCCAAGAAGGAGCGCGACAGGGGATGGGGACAGATACGCAGTATTTT.

The rearrangement links TRBV14 to TRBJ1-2; 9 bases align to TRBD1. V lost 4 bases to trimming and J lost 8 bases; unmatched junction nucleotides: 5. CDR1 SGHDN and CDR2 FVKESK come from the germline V gene. This CDR3 is 13 amino acids long. In DNA, the CDR3 is TGTGCCAGCAGCCCGGGACAGGGTTGGGGCTACACCTTC. This translates into CASSPGQGWGYTF.

J is TRBJ2-7 and V is TRBV7-9, with TRBD1 matching over 11 bases. CDR3 length: 16 amino acids. V gave up 5 bases and J gave up 3 bases; unmatched junction bases: 9. Germline V gene sequence: CDR1 SEHNR, CDR2 FQNEAQ (reference sequence). The CDR3 DNA reads TGTGCCAGCAGCGAACTCGGGACAGGGGGTGTCTACGAGCAGTACTTC. Translation: CASSELGTGGVYEQYF.

This sequence joins TRBV7-9 and TRBJ2-3; no clear D gene. CDR1 and CDR2 (germline): SEHNR, FQNEAQ (reference sequence). The V end was cut by 5 bases, the J end by 3 bases, with 18 bases between. CDR3 size: 16 residues. CDR3 DNA: TGTGCCAGCAGCAGCTCCCGGGCGTACCGTACAGATACGCAGTATTTT. This encodes CASSSSRAYRTDTQYF.

The chain has TRBV27 and TRBJ1-2, with 9 bases matching TRBD1. This CDR3 has 12 amino acids. CDR1 is MNHEY and CDR2 is SMNVEV in the germline V gene (reference sequence). J lost 4 bases, V lost 9 bases, and 3 bases had no gene match. The CDR3 DNA reads as TGTGCCAGTTTGGACAGGGGCTATGGCTACACCTTC. Protein sequence: CASLDRGYGYTF.

The chain carries TRBV6-6 and TRBJ1-5; maybe TRBD1 (6 bases). V was pared by 10 bases and J by 4 bases, with 14 bases between. This CDR3 has 13 residues. Germline V gene data show CDR1 as MNHNY and CDR2 as SVGAGI (reference sequence). The CDR3 DNA reads as TGTGCCATCAGACAGGACAGAAATCAGCCCCAGCATTTT. Amino acids: CAIRQDRNQPQHF.

This clone showed up just a few times. The chain recombines TRBV6-1 with TRBJ1-1, with D hard to call. Germline V CDR1 and CDR2: MNHNS, SASEGT. The CDR3 sequence is 13 residues long. V lost 0 bases and J lost 9, with 11 bases in between. Here the CDR3 DNA reads TGTGCCAGCAGTGAAGCAAACACACCCAAAGCTTTCTTT. Translation: CASSEANTPKAFF.

This chain uses TRBV25-1 with TRBJ1-3; 7 bases are a match to TRBD1. Germline loops: CDR1 MGHDK, CDR2 SYGVNS. The ends lost 7 bases at V and 0 bases at J; junction bases unmatched: 3. This CDR3 is 14 amino acids long. The DNA of the CDR3 is TGTGCCAGCACCGACAGGGACTCTGGAAACACCATATATTTT. Its translation is CASTDRDSGNTIYF.

This chain uses TRBV19 with TRBJ1-2, with unresolved D. Germline CDR1 LNHDA, CDR2 SQIVND (reference sequence). The CDR3 runs 14 residues. Trimming removed 3 bases at V and 4 bases at J, with 12 bases between. Here the CDR3 DNA reads TGTGCCAGTAGTATGTCGCAACCCACCTATGGCTACACCTTC. The encoded protein is CASSMSQPTYGYTF.

This clone occurred once. V usage is TRBV19 and J usage is TRBJ2-6; perhaps TRBD2 as D (7 bases). The CDR3 is 15 amino acids. Germline CDR1 reads LNHDA; CDR2 reads SQIVND (reference sequence). The CDR3 reads CDKEEGGNGANVLTF. The CDR3 region has the DNA TGTGACAAAGAAGAGGGGGGGAACGGGGCCAACGTCCTGACTTTC.

This clone occurred once. The chain is built from TRBV2 and TRBJ1-2; D uncertain. CDR1 is SNHLY, CDR2 FYNNEI, per germline. Trimming removed 8 bases from V and 0 bases from J, with 22 bases in between. The CDR3 runs to 17 residues. The CDR3 loop is CASEYTPGWAANYGYTF. The CDR3 DNA sequence: TGTGCCAGCGAATACACCCCGGGATGGGCAGCTAACTATGGCTACACCTTC.

The J gene is TRBJ2-3, the V gene TRBV12-5; no clear D gene. Germline V gene data show CDR1 as LGHNT and CDR2 as FRNRAP. The CDR3 extends over 15 amino acids. V dropped 3 bases and J dropped 0 bases, with 10 bases sitting between them. In DNA form, the CDR3 reads TGTGCTAGTGGTTTCATTAGGCCTAGCACAGATACGCAGTATTTT. This gives the protein CASGFIRPSTDTQYF.

The chain has TRBV29-1 and TRBJ2-7; 7 bases align to TRBD1. Germline V gene data show CDR1 as SQVTM and CDR2 as ANQGSEA. Trimming at V came to 4 bases and at J to 3 bases, leaving 6 bases not matched to a gene. The CDR3 sequence is 13 residues long. CDR3 residues: CSVGDSGGYEQYF. In DNA form, the CDR3 reads TGCAGCGTTGGGGACAGTGGGGGCTACGAGCAGTACTTC.

The table lists this clone with a count of one. The chain employs TRBV18 and TRBJ1-2, with D maybe TRBD1 (5 bases). Germline V gene data show CDR1 as KGHSH and CDR2 as LQKENI. Trimming removed 6 bases at V and 3 bases at J, with 11 bases between. The CDR3 loop spans 13 amino acids. The CDR3 DNA reads as TGTGCCAGCTCTCAAGGGGAGGACTATGGCTACACCTTC. Protein sequence: CASSQGEDYGYTF. Using reference TRBV18 and TRBJ1-2 for the parts outside the CDR3, the full variable domain is NAGVMQNPRHLVRRRGQEARLRCSPMKGHSHVYWYRQLPEEGLKFMVYLQKENIIDESGMPKERFSAEFPKEGPSILRIQQVVRGDSAAYFCASSQGEDYGYTFGSGTRLTVV.